The clone carrying this T cell receptor (beta chain) was seen a single time. Its antigen is as yet unknown. The germline V gene has CDR1 MGHDK and CDR2 SYGVNS. The CDR3 is made up of 16 amino acids. V gave up 1 base and J gave up 3 bases, with 16 bases separating them. The assay was immunoSEQ multiplex PCR, and TCRdb's table has in-frame clones only and misses some. This sample yields 48,000 or so clones, of which approximately 84% are seen a single time; 1.1% belongs to the top ten. This sample is drawn from a study of OX40 agonist ivuxolimab in advanced cancers. At the level of the study: Partial responses were observed in three patients, of whom one had hepatocellular carcinoma and two had cutaneous melanoma.

Overall study findings and caveats: In the 0.1 to 3.0 mg/kg range, CD4+ and CD8+ blood T cells had expanded clonally by week 6. Among T cells, CD8+ cells averaged more expanded clones than CD4+ cells. Among the nonresponders, some also had low normalized T-cell clonal expansion.

The chain is built from TRBV25-1 and TRBJ2-7; either TRBD1 or TRBD2 may fit D (5 bases each). Sequenced here: CD4+ or CD8+ T cells sorted from blood, sampled in a trial of the OX40 agonist ivuxolimab. This clonotype originated in an adult with an advanced solid tumor such as melanoma, head and neck, liver or kidney cancer. The CDR3 sequence is CASSEFKGRGYYEQYF. The CDR3 DNA reads as TGTGCCAGCAGTGAATTCAAGGGACGAGGATACTACGAGCAGTACTTC.